This entry lists 11 T cell receptor beta chains sequenced from one sample in a study of blood T cell repertoires in COVID-19. Repertoires were generated with immunoSEQ multiplex PCR, while TCRdb's copy carries only in-frame clones and drops some. This sample has 160,000 or so clones, with 81% found just once. Sequencing was performed on PBMCs or T cells enriched from blood (not recorded which). All receptors derive from a woman between 40 and 50 years old with acute COVID-19.

The chain has TRBV2 and TRBJ2-3; 11 bases line up with TRBD2. CDR1 and CDR2 from the germline V gene are SNHLY and FYNNEI. The CDR3 contains 14 residues. The J segment lost 3 bases and the V segment lost 6 bases, leaving 2 bases of the junction unmatched. CDR3 nucleotide sequence: TGTGCCAGCAGCCGGACTAGCGGGACAGATACGCAGTATTTT. Its protein is CASSRTSGTDTQYF. Full variable domain (outside the CDR3, taken from reference TRBV2 and TRBJ2-3): EPEVTQTPSHQVTQMGQEVILRCVPISNHLYFYWYRQILGQKVEFLVSFYNNEISEKSEIFDDQFSVERPDGSNFTLKIRSTKLEDSAMYFCASSRTSGTDTQYFGPGTRLTVL.

CDR3 DNA: TGTGCCAGCAGTAGGGGGCTAGCTGAGAACACCGGGGAGCTGTTTTTT. Translated, it gives CASSRGLAENTGELFF. J is TRBJ2-2 and V is TRBV7-6; TRBD1 agrees at 7 bases. V was pared by 6 bases and J by 1 base, with 8 bases of the junction left unmatched. Germline loops: CDR1 SGHVS, CDR2 FNYEAQ. The CDR3 has 16 residues.

This clone came up a few times. This chain links TRBV27 with TRBJ1-1; D is unresolved. In germline, CDR1 is MNHEY, CDR2 SMNVEV (reference sequence). The CDR3 contains 13 residues. Trimming left V 7 bases short and J 0 bases short, with 9 bases between. The CDR3 region has the DNA TGTGCCAGCAAAGGACTCATGAACACTGAAGCTTTCTTT. This sequence encodes CASKGLMNTEAFF.

The chain recombines TRBV7-9 with TRBJ2-5, with 8 bases matching TRBD2. This CDR3 contains 16 residues. Trimming cost V 1 base and J 2 bases; bases outside gene matches: 6. Per the germline V gene, CDR1 is SEHNR and CDR2 is FQNEAQ (reference sequence). The CDR3 spells CASSLGAGGGQETQYF. In DNA form, the CDR3 reads TGTGCCAGCAGCTTAGGGGCGGGAGGTGGACAAGAGACCCAGTACTTC.

V is TRBV10-3 and J is TRBJ2-5, with 12 bases fitting TRBD2. CDR1 is ENHRY, CDR2 SYGVKD, per germline. The CDR3 runs to 15 residues. The V and J ends lost 4 bases and 7 bases, in that order; junction bases with no gene match: 7. CDR3 bases: TGTGCCATCAGTGGGACTAGCGGGGTGGAAGGGACCCAGTACTTC. This codes for CAISGTSGVEGTQYF.

This chain links TRBV19 with TRBJ2-7; D is unresolved. V was clipped by 3 bases and J by 0 bases, with 9 bases between them. The V gene's germline CDR1 is LNHDA and CDR2 SQIVND (reference sequence). The CDR3 is 14 amino acids. CDR3 coding DNA: TGTGCCAGTAGTATGGTTGGCAGCTCCTACGAGCAGTACTTC. Its protein is CASSMVGSSYEQYF.

As regards this clone: Other DNA sequences in this specimen translate into the identical CDR3. CDR3 bases: TGTGCCAGCAGCGTTGTAGCGGGAGGGTTCTACAATGAGCAGTTCTTC. The encoded protein is CASSVVAGGFYNEQFF. The chain couples TRBV9 to TRBJ2-1, with TRBD2 identical over 11 bases. In germline, CDR1 is SGDLS, CDR2 YYNGEE. The CDR3 has 16 amino acids. The V gene end was trimmed by 2 bases and the J gene end by 3 bases; junction bases not matched to a gene: 4.

The genes are TRBV6-5 and TRBJ2-1; 12 bases line up with TRBD2. The CDR3 loop spans 15 amino acids. The germline V gene encodes CDR1 MNHEY and CDR2 SVGAGI. Trimming cost V 8 bases and J 6 bases; bases outside gene matches: 8. The CDR3 spells CASLAGGPSGNEQFF. The CDR3 region has the DNA TGTGCCAGCCTAGCGGGAGGGCCCTCTGGCAATGAGCAGTTCTTC.

In this sample, this clone turned up a few times. The rearrangement links TRBV10-1 to TRBJ2-7, with D maybe TRBD2 (5 bases). V lost 9 bases and J lost 4, with 7 bases in between. This CDR3 is 10 amino acids long. CDR1 WNHNN and CDR2 SYGVQD come from the germline V gene (reference sequence). The CDR3 DNA reads as TGCGCCAGTCTAGCTTACGAGCAGTACGTC. It encodes CASLAYEQYV.

To note about this clone: At one end, the junction sequence differs from germline, possibly due to a read error. The chain couples TRBV7-7 to TRBJ1-1, with 8 bases matching TRBD1. The CDR3 spans 17 residues. Germline V CDR1 and CDR2: SSHAT, FNYEAQ (reference sequence). The chain's CDR3 is CASTPYLSGGLNTEAFF. The CDR3 DNA follows: TGTGCTAGCACCCCTTATCTCTCAGGGGGCCTGAACACTGAAGCTTTCTTT.

The chain couples TRBV20-1 to TRBJ2-2, with D possibly being TRBD2 (7 bases). The CDR3 loop spans 16 amino acids. CDR1 and CDR2 (germline): DFQATT, SNEGSKA (reference sequence). V was clipped by 3 bases and J by 6 bases, with 20 bases between them. DNA of the CDR3: TGCAGTGCTAGTGAGGCGGGACGGGGGGCCCCCGGGGAGCTGTTTTTT. As protein: CSASEAGRGAPGELFF.